Below are 16 T cell receptor beta chains sequenced from a single sample in a study of blood T cell repertoires in COVID-19. Clones were read by immunoSEQ multiplex PCR, and TCRdb kept only the in-frame ones, dropping some. Of 270,000 or so clones in the sample, 85% to 90% were seen once. The sample taken for sequencing was peripheral blood. The receptors derive from a human donor in a cohort sampled during active COVID-19.

This clone has only one observation. The chain is built from TRBV25-1 and TRBJ2-3, with TRBD2 matching over 10 bases. CDR1 MGHDK and CDR2 SYGVNS come from the germline V gene. This CDR3 is built from 13 residues. Losses at the gene ends were 8 bases for V and 9 bases for J; bases not matched to a gene: 8. The CDR3 loop is CASSAQGLATQYF. CDR3 sequence (DNA): TGTGCCAGCTCTGCCCAGGGACTAGCGACGCAGTATTTT.

CDR3 in amino acids: CASSFSLAGDGEQFF. CDR3 bases: TGCGCCAGCAGCTTTTCGCTAGCGGGAGATGGTGAGCAGTTCTTC. The genes are TRBV5-1 and TRBJ2-1; TRBD2 matches 10 bases. The CDR3 spans 15 residues. The germline V gene has CDR1 SGHRS and CDR2 YFSETQ. Losses at the gene ends were 2 bases for V and 9 bases for J; bases not matched to a gene: 8.

This chain uses TRBV20-1 with TRBJ2-7; D may be TRBD2 (6 bases). Germline CDR1 DFQATT, CDR2 SNEGSKA (reference sequence). The V end was cut by 3 bases, the J end by 3 bases, with 6 bases between. CDR3 length: 11 residues. The CDR3 region is CSARTSYEQYF. CDR3 in DNA: TGCAGTGCTAGGACTAGCTACGAGCAGTACTTC.

As concerns this clone: This sample includes further DNA sequences coding for the same CDR3. The chain employs TRBV18 and TRBJ2-5; D is unclear. Trimming removed 3 bases from V and 0 bases from J, with 2 bases in between. From germline, CDR1 is KGHSH and CDR2 LQKENI. CDR3 length equals 12 residues. CDR3 protein: CASSPYQETQYF. The CDR3 coding sequence is TGTGCCAGCTCACCCTACCAAGAGACCCAGTACTTC.

The J gene is TRBJ1-5, the V gene TRBV5-4; D not resolved. Trimming stripped 0 bases from V and 5 bases from J, with 12 bases between. The CDR3 spans 15 residues. CDR1 SGHNT and CDR2 YYREEE come from the germline V gene (reference sequence). CDR3 DNA: TGTGCCAGCAGCTTGGGACCCGGGTCAGATCAGCCCCAGCATTTT. Encoded protein: CASSLGPGSDQPQHF. Combining the CDR3 with reference TRBV5-4 and TRBJ1-5 gives the whole variable domain ETGVTQSPTHLIKTRGQQVTLRCSSQSGHNTVSWYQQALGQGPQFIFQYYREEENGRGNFPPRFSGLQFPNYSSELNVNALELDDSALYLCASSLGPGSDQPQHFGDGTRLSIL.

This clone was recorded once. The gene calls are TRBV5-1 and TRBJ2-7, with D possibly being TRBD2 (5 bases). Trimming took 1 base from V and 3 from J, leaving 14 bases between them. Germline V gene lookup returns CDR1 SGHRS and CDR2 YFSETQ. There are 15 residues in the CDR3. The CDR3 loop reads CASSLQDWGGYEQYF. The CDR3 coding sequence is TGCGCCAGCAGCTTGCAGGACTGGGGTGGCTACGAGCAGTACTTC.

The chain employs TRBV11-2 and TRBJ2-1, with a tentative D call TRBD2 (5 bases). The CDR3 spans 16 residues. Trimming took 3 bases from V and 5 from J, leaving 17 bases between them. The germline V gene has CDR1 SGHAT and CDR2 FQNNGV. The CDR3 sequence: CASSFRRSRLDNEQFF. The CDR3 bases are TGTGCCAGCAGCTTTAGGAGGTCTCGGCTTGACAATGAGCAGTTCTTC.

The chain recombines TRBV4-2 with TRBJ2-2; TRBD1 matches at 11 bases. Germline CDR1 LGHNA, CDR2 YNFKEQ. The junction had 10 bases not matched to a gene; V was cut back by 3 bases and J by 1 base. The CDR3 is 19 amino acids. CDR3 DNA: TGTGCCAGCAGCCACTTGGGACAGGGGGTCGGCGGGAACACCGGGGAGCTGTTTTTT. Encoded protein: CASSHLGQGVGGNTGELFF.

The V and J genes are TRBV5-4 and TRBJ2-3; 11 bases are shared with TRBD2. The ends lost 4 bases at V and 7 bases at J; junction bases unmatched: 8. CDR3 size: 15 residues. The germline V gene encodes CDR1 SGHNT and CDR2 YYREEE (reference sequence). The chain's CDR3 is CASSLAGGSAYTQYF. CDR3 coding DNA: TGTGCCAGCAGCCTAGCGGGAGGATCCGCATATACGCAGTATTTT.

This clone was seen once. This rearrangement joins TRBV6-5 to TRBJ2-7, with 13 bases aligning to TRBD2. The CDR3 has 16 amino acids. J gave up 9 bases and V 2 bases, and 10 bases lay outside the gene matches. Germline lookup yields CDR1 MNHEY and CDR2 SVGAGI. This chain's CDR3 is CASSYAERGLAGLQYF. In DNA form, the CDR3 reads TGTGCCAGCAGTTACGCGGAAAGGGGACTAGCGGGATTGCAGTACTTC.

This chain links TRBV7-9 with TRBJ2-4, with 7 bases fitting TRBD2. The CDR3 loop spans 17 amino acids. V was pared by 1 base and J by 4 bases, with 10 bases of the junction left unmatched. Germline V gene sequence: CDR1 SEHNR, CDR2 FQNEAQ (reference sequence). CDR3 DNA: TGTGCCAGCAGCTTAGTCTCATCCACGGGGGGTAAAAACATTCAGTACTTC. This translates into CASSLVSSTGGKNIQYF.

The chain is built from TRBV12-3 or TRBV12-4 and TRBJ2-5, with D possibly matching TRBD2 (6 bases). There are 13 residues in the CDR3. V was pared by 6 bases and J by 2 bases, with 10 bases between. The CDR3 here is CASRRREQETQYF. CDR3 nucleotide sequence: TGTGCCAGCAGGCGACGGGAGCAAGAGACCCAGTACTTC.

This CDR3 is CASRSGTATYEQYF. The CDR3 DNA follows: TGTGCCAGCAGGTCCGGGACAGCCACCTACGAGCAGTACTTC. The gene calls are TRBV28 and TRBJ2-7; 7 bases line up with TRBD1. CDR1 is MDHEN, CDR2 SYDVKM, per germline. V shed 6 bases, J shed 2 bases, and the junction held 7 bases outside the gene matches. The CDR3 totals 14 residues.

V and J are TRBV10-1 and TRBJ2-7; TRBD2 is a possible D gene (7 bases). With 7 bases removed from V and 3 bases from J, the gap between germline ends came to 13 bases. The CDR3 loop spans 13 amino acids. Per the germline V gene, CDR1 is WNHNN and CDR2 is SYGVQD (reference sequence). CDR3 in DNA: TGCGCCAGCATAGGGGGAGGGGTCTACGAGCAGTACTTC. Its protein is CASIGGGVYEQYF.

This chain joins TRBV7-2 and TRBJ2-5; possibly TRBD1 for D (7 bases). CDR1 and CDR2 from the germline V gene are SGHTA and FQGNSA. Trimming removed 7 bases at V and 3 bases at J, with 12 bases between. The CDR3 length is 13 residues. CDR3 in DNA: TGTGCCAGCATGCCCAGGGGGGAAGAGACCCAGTACTTC. It specifies CASMPRGEETQYF.

The chain links TRBV5-1 to TRBJ2-6; 14 bases agree with TRBD2. V lost 8 bases, J lost 4 bases, and 11 bases stayed unmatched. Germline CDR1 SGHRS, CDR2 YFSETQ. The CDR3 is 18 residues long. CDR3 region: CASRMGTSGSKGANVLTF. CDR3 bases: TGCGCCAGTCGGATGGGGACTAGCGGGAGTAAAGGGGCCAACGTCCTGACTTTC.